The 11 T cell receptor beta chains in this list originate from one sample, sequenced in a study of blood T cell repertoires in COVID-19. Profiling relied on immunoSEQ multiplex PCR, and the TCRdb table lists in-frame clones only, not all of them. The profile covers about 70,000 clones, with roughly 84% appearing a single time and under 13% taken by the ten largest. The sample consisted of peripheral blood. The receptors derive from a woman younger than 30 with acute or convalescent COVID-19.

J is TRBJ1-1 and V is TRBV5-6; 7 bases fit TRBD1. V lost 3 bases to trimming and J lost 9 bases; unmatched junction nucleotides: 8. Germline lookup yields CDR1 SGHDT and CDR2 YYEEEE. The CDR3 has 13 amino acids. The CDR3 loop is CASSYPGTAKAFF. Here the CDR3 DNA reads TGTGCCAGCAGCTACCCGGGGACAGCCAAAGCTTTCTTT.

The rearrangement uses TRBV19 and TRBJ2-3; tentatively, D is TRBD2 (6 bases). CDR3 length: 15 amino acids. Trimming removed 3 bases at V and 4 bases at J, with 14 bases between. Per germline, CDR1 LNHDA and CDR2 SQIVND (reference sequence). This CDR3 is CASSIGGRGADTQYF. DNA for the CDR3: TGTGCCAGTAGTATCGGAGGGCGCGGGGCAGATACGCAGTATTTT.

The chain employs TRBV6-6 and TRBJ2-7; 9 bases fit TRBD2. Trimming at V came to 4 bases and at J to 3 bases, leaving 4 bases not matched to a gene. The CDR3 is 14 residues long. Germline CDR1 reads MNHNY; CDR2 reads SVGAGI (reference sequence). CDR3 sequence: CASSSSGVDYEQYF. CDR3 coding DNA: TGTGCCAGCAGTTCTAGCGGGGTTGACTACGAGCAGTACTTC.

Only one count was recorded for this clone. In DNA, the CDR3 is TGTGCCAGCAGTTTGCCGGGACTAGCGACTAGCACAGATACGCAGTATTTT. This sequence encodes CASSLPGLATSTDTQYF. The chain links TRBV5-6 to TRBJ2-3, with TRBD2 matching over 10 bases. The CDR3 length is 17 residues. The V segment lost 5 bases and the J segment 0 bases; nucleotides outside the gene matches: 9. Germline V gene sequence: CDR1 SGHDT, CDR2 YYEEEE.

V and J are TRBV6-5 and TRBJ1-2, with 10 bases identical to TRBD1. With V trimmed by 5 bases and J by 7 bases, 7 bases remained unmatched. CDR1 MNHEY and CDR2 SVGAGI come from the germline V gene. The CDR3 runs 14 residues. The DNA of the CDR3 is TGTGCCAGCAGTCCTCGGACAGGGGGGTTTGGCTACACCTTC. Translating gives CASSPRTGGFGYTF.

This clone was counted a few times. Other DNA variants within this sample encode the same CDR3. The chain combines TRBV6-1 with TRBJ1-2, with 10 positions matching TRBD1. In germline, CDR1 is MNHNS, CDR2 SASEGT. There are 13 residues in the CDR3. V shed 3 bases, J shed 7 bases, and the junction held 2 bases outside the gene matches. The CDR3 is CASSDRDRGGYTF. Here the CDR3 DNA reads TGTGCCAGCAGTGACCGGGACAGGGGTGGCTACACCTTC.

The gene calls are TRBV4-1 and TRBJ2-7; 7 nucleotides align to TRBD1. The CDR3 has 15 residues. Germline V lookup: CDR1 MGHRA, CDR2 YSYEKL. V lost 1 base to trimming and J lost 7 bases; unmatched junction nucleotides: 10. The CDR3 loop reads CASSQVETGFREQYF. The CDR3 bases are TGCGCCAGCAGCCAAGTTGAGACAGGGTTCCGTGAGCAGTACTTC.

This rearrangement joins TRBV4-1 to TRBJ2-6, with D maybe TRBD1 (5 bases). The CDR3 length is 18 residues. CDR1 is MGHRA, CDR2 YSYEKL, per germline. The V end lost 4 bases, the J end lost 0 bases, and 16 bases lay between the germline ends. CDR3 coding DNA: TGCGCCAGCAGCCCCATGGGGCTGGGAAGCTCTGGGGCCAACGTCCTGACTTTC. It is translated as CASSPMGLGSSGANVLTF.

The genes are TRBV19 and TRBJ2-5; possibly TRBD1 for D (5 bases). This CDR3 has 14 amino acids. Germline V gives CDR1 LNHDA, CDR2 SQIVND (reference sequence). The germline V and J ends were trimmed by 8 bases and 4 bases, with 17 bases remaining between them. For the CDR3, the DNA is TGTGCCAGTTCGACAGTCCACTCCCCAGAGACCCAGTACTTC. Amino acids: CASSTVHSPETQYF.

CDR3 bases: TGTGCCAGCTGGACAGCCTATAATTCACCCCTCCACTTT. This codes for CASWTAYNSPLHF. V and J are TRBV6-5 and TRBJ1-6, with D tentatively TRBD1 (6 bases). CDR3 length equals 13 residues. V was pared by 8 bases and J by 2 bases, with 7 bases between. Germline V gene data show CDR1 as MNHEY and CDR2 as SVGAGI.

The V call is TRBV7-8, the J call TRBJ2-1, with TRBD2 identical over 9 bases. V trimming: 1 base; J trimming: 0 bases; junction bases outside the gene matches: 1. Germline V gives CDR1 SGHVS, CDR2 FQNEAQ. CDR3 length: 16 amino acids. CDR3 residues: CASSLGRGGSYNEQFF. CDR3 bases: TGTGCCAGCAGCTTAGGGCGGGGGGGCTCCTACAATGAGCAGTTCTTC.